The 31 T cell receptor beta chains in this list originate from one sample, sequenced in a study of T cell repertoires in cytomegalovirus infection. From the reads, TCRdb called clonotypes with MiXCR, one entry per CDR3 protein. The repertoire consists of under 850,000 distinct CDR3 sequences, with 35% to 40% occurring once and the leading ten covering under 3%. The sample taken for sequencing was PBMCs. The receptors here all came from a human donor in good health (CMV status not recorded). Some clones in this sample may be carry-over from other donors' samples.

CDR3: CAGRSGPPYF. CDR3 coding DNA: TGTGCCGGAAGATCAGGGCCTCCCTACTTC. The V call is TRBV28, the J call TRBJ2-5; possible D gene TRBD1, 5 bases. Trimming removed 11 bases from V and 14 bases from J, with 18 bases in between. Germline V gene lookup returns CDR1 MDHEN and CDR2 SYDVKM. This CDR3 spans 10 amino acids.

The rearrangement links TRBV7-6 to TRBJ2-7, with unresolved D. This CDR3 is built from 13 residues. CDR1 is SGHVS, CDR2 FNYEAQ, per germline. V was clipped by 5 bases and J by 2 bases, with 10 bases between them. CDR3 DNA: TGTGCCAGCAGCAGGTGCAACCCCTACGAGCAGTACTTC. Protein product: CASSRCNPYEQYF.

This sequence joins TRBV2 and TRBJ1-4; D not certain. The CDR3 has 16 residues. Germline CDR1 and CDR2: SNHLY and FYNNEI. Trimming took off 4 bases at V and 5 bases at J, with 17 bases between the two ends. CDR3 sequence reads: CASSGGLSSLNEKLFF. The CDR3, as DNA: TGTGCCAGCAGTGGAGGCCTTTCTAGCCTAAATGAAAAACTGTTTTTT.

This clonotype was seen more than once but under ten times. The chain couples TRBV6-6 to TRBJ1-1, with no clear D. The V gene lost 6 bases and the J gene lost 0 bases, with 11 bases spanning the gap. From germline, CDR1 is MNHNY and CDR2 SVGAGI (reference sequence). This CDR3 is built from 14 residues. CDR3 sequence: CASSRNSLNTEAFF. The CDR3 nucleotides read TGTGCCAGCAGCCGGAACAGTTTGAACACTGAAGCTTTCTTT.

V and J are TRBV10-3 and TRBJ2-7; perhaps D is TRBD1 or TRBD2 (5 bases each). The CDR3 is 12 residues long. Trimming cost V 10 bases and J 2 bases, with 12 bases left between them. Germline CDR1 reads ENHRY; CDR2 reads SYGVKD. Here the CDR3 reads CATRDQPYEQYF. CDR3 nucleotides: TGTGCCACCCGGGACCAACCCTACGAGCAGTACTTC.

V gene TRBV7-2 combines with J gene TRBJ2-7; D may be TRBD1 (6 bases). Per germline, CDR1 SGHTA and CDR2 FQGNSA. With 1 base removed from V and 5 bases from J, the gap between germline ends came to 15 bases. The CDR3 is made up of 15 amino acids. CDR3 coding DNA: TGTGCCAGCAGCTTAGTAACCACAGGGAACCACGAGCAGTACTTC. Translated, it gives CASSLVTTGNHEQYF.

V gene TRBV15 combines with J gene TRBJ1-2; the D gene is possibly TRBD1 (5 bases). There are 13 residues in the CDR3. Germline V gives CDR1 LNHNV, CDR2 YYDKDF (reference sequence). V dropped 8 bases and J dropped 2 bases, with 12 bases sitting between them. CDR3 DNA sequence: TGTGCCACCGGGACCGCTGAAAACTATGGCTACACCTTC. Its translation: CATGTAENYGYTF. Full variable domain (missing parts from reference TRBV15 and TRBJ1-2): DAMVIQNPRYQVTQFGKPVTLSCSQTLNHNVMYWYQQKSSQAPKLLFHYYDKDFNNEADTPDNFQSRRPNTSFCFLDIRSPGLGDTAMYLCATGTAENYGYTFGSGTRLTVV.

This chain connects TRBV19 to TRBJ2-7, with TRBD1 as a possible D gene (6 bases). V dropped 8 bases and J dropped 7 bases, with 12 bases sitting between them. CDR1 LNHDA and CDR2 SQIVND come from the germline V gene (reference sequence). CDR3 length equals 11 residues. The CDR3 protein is CASSQGWEQYF. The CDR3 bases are TGTGCCAGTTCACAGGGATGGGAGCAGTACTTC.

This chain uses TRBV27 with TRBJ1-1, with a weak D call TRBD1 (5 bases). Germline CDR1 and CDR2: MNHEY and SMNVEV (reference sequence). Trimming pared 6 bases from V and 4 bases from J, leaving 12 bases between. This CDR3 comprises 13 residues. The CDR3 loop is CASSGPRGTEAFF. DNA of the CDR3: TGTGCCAGCAGCGGCCCGAGGGGCACTGAAGCTTTCTTT.

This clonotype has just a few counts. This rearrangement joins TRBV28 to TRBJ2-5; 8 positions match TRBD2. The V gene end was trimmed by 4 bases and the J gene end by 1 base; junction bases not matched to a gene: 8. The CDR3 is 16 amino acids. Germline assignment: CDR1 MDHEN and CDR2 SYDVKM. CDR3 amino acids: CASSSRAGVRQETQYF. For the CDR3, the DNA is TGTGCCAGCAGTTCACGAGCGGGAGTGCGCCAAGAGACCCAGTACTTC.

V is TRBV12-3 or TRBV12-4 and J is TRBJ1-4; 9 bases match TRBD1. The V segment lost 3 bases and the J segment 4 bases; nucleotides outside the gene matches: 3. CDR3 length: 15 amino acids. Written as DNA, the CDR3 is TGTGCCAGCAGTTTCTACAGGGGGCTTAATGAAAAACTGTTTTTT. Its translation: CASSFYRGLNEKLFF.

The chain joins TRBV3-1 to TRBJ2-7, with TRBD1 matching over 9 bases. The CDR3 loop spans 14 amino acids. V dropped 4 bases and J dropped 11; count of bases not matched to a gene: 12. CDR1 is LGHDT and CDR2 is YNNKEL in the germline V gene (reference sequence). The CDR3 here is CASSPDTGQGREYF. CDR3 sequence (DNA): TGTGCCAGCAGCCCGGACACGGGACAGGGAAGGGAGTACTTC.

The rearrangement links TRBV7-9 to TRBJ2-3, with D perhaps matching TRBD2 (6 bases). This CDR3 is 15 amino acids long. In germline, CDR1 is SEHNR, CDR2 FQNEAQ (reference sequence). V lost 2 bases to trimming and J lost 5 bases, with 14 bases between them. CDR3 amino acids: CASSLPSGEEDTQYF. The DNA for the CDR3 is TGTGCCAGCAGCTTACCGTCGGGGGAGGAAGATACGCAGTATTTT. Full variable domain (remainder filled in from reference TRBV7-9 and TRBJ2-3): DTGVSQNPRHKITKRGQNVTFRCDPISEHNRLYWYRQTLGQGPEFLTYFQNEAQLEKSRLLSDRFSAERPKGSFSTLEIQRTEQGDSAMYLCASSLPSGEEDTQYFGPGTRLTVL.

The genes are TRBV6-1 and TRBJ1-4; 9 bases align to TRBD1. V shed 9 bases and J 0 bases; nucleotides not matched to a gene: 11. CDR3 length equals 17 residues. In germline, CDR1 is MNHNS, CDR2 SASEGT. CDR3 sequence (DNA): TGTGCCAGTGTCGCCCCGACAGGGGGAACAACTAATGAAAAACTGTTTTTT. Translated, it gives CASVAPTGGTTNEKLFF.

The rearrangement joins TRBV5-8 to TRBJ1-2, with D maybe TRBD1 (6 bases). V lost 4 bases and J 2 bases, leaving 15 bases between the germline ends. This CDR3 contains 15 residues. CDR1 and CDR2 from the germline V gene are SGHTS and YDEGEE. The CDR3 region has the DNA TGTGCCAGCAGCGGGTGGACAGTGTCGAACTATGGCTACACCTTC. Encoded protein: CASSGWTVSNYGYTF.

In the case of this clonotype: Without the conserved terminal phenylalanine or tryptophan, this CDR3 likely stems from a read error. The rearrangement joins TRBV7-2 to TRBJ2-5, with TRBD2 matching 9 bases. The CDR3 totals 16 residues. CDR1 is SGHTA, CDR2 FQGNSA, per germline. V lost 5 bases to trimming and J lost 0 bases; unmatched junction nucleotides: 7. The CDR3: CASSPRASGDQETQYL. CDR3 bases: TGTGCCAGCAGCCCGCGGGCTAGCGGGGACCAAGAGACCCAGTACTTA.

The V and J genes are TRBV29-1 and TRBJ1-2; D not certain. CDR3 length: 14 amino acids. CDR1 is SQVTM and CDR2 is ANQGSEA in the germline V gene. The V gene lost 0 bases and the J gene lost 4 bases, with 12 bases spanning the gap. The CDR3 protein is CSVEELTRTYGYTF. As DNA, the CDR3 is TGCAGCGTTGAAGAATTGACCAGAACCTATGGCTACACCTTC.

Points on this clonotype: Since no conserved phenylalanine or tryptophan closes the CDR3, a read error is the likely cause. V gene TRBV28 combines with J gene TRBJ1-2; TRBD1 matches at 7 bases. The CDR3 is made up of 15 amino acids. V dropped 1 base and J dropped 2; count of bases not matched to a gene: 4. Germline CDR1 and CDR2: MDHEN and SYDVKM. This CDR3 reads CASSLYGTANYGYTL. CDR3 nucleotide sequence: TGTGCCAGCAGTTTATACGGGACAGCGAACTATGGCTACACCTTA.

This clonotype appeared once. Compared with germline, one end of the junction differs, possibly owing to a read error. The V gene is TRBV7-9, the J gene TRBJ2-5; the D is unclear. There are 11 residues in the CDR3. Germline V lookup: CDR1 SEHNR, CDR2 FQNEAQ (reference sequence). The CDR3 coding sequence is TGTGCCAGCAGCACACAAGAGACCCATTACTTC. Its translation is CASSTQETHYF.

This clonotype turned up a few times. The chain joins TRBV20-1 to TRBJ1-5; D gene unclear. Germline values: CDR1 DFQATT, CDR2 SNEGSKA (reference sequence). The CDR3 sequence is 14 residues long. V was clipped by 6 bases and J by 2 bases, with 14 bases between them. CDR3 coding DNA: TGCAGTGCCTGGAGTTTGAGGGGCAATCAGCCCCAGCATTTT. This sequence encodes CSAWSLRGNQPQHF.

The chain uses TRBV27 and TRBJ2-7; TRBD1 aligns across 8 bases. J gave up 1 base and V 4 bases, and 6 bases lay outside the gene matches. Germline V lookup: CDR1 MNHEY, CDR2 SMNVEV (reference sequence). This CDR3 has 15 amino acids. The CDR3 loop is CASSSYNRGSYEQYF. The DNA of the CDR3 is TGTGCCAGCAGTTCTTATAACAGGGGGTCCTACGAGCAGTACTTC.

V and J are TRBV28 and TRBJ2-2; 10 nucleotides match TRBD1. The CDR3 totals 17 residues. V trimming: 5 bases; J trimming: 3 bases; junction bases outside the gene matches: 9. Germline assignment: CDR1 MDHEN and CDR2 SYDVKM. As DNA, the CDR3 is TGTGCCAGCAGTCCCGGGACAGGGGTCGGGTACACCGGGGAGCTGTTTTTT. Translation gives CASSPGTGVGYTGELFF.

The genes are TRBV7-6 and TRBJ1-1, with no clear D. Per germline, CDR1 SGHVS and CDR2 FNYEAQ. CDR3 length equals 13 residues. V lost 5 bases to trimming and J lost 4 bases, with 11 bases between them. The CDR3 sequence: CASSVTMRTEAFF. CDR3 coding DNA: TGTGCCAGCAGCGTAACAATGCGCACTGAAGCTTTCTTT.

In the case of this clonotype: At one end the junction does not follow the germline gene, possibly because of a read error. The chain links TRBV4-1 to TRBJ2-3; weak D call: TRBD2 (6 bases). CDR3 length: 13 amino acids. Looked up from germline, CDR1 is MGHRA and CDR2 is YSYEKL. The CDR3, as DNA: TGCGCCAGAAGCCCGCGGGATATCGGGGCGCAGTATTTT. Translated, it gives CARSPRDIGAQYF.

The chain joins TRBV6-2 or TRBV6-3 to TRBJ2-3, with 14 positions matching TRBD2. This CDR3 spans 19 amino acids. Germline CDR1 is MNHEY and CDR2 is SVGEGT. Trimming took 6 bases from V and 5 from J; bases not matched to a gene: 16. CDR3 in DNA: TGTGCCAGCAGCTCCGACTACCCGACTAGCGGGGGGGCCATAGATACGCAGTATTTT. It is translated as CASSSDYPTSGGAIDTQYF.

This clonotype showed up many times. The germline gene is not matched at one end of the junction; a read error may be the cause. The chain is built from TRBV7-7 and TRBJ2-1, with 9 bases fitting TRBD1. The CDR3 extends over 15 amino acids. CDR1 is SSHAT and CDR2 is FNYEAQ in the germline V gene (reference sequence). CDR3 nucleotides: TGTGCTAGCAGGCCCGGGACAGGGTCTTCCAATGAGCAGTTCTTC. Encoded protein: CASRPGTGSSNEQFF.

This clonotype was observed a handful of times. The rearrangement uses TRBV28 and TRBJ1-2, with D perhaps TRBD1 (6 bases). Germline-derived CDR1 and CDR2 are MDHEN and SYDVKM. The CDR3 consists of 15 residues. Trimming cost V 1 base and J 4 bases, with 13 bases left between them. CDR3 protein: CASSLLGAGGYGYTF. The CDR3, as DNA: TGTGCCAGCAGTTTATTGGGGGCAGGTGGCTATGGCTACACCTTC.

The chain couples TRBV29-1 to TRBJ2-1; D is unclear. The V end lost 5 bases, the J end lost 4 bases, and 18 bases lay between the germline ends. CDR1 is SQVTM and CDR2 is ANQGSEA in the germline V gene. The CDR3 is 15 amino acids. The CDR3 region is CSVNTRAAVYNEQFF. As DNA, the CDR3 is TGCAGCGTTAACACCCGGGCCGCCGTATACAATGAGCAGTTCTTC.

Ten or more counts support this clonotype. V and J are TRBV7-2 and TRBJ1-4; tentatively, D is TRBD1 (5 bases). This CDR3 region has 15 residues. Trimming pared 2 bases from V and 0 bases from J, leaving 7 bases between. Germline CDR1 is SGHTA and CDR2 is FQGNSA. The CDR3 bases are TGTGCCAGCAGCTTAATGGGGCCAACTAATGAAAAACTGTTTTTT. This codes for CASSLMGPTNEKLFF.

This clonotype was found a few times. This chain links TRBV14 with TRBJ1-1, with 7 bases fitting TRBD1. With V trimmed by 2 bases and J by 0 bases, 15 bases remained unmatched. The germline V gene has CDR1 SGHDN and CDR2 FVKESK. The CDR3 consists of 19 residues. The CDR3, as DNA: TGTGCCAGCAGCCAAATGCCATGGGGACAGCCATACATGAACACTGAAGCTTTCTTT. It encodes CASSQMPWGQPYMNTEAFF.

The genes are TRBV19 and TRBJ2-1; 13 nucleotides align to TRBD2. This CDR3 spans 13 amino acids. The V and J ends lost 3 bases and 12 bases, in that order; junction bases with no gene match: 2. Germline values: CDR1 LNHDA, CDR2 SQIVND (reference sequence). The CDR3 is CASSMTSGGTQFF. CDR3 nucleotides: TGTGCCAGTAGTATGACTAGCGGGGGGACGCAGTTCTTC.